The source of this TCR beta chain is a study of blood T cell repertoires in COVID-19. Across the study: PBMCs, B-cell-depleted T cells, or T cells were the source of the cDNA or gDNA that made up the material.

Which cohort a participant joined came from the clinical history participants gave. In Cohort 3, a recovered donor had either two negative PCRs, clearance, or symptom resolution. Sequencing used immunoSEQ multiplex PCR; TCRdb keeps in-frame clones, though not all of them. Among around 330,000 clones listed, 89% were seen once. Trimming took off 3 bases at V and 4 bases at J, with 9 bases between the two ends. The CDR3 length is 13 residues. Germline CDR1 reads MDHEN; CDR2 reads SYDVKM. The TCR comes from a man aged 60 to 75 who had recovered from COVID-19. Material: PBMCs or T cells enriched from blood (not recorded which). This chain connects TRBV28 to TRBJ1-1; no firm D call. The CDR3 protein is CASSFKRATEAFF. In DNA, the CDR3 is TGTGCCAGCAGTTTTAAGAGGGCCACTGAAGCTTTCTTT.